The present TCR beta chain was sequenced within a study of blood T cell repertoires in COVID-19. The method was immunoSEQ multiplex PCR; TCRdb's version includes in-frame clones alone and lacks a portion of them. The repertoire holds about 160,000 clones, with more than 75% as singletons. Germline V gene sequence: CDR1 MGHRA, CDR2 YSYEKL. The germline V and J ends were trimmed by 4 bases and 4 bases, with 14 bases remaining between them. The CDR3 extends over 15 amino acids. The chain couples TRBV4-1 to TRBJ1-3, with unresolved D. This clonotype was sampled from a man aged 40-55 years with acute or convalescent COVID-19. Material: peripheral blood. The CDR3 here is CASSLQREFGNTIYF. The CDR3 nucleotides read TGCGCCAGCAGCCTCCAGCGGGAATTCGGAAACACCATATATTTT.